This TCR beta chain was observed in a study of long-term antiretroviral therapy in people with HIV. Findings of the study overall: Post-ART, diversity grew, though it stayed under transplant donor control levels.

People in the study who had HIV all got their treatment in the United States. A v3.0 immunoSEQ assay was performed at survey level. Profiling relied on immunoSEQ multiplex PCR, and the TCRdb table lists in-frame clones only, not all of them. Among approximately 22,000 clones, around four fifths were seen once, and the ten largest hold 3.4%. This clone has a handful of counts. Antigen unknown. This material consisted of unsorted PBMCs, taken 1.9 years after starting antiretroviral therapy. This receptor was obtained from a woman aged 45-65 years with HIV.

The DNA of the CDR3 is TGCGCCAGCAGCCAATGGGGCGGTGGCTACACCTTC. Encoded protein: CASSQWGGGYTF. V usage is TRBV4-1 and J usage is TRBJ1-2; D perhaps matches TRBD1 (5 bases). Trimming removed 2 bases from V and 7 bases from J, with 8 bases in between. Per germline, CDR1 MGHRA and CDR2 YSYEKL. This CDR3 is 12 amino acids long.